These 10 T cell receptor beta chains were sequenced from one sample in a study of shared clonotypes between healthy human individuals. Some clones are missing from TCRdb's copy, which holds only in-frame ones; the method was immunoSEQ multiplex PCR. Of millions of clones listed, approximately 92% are singletons. The specimen was naive CD4+ T cells sorted from blood. Described subset: CD45RA+ positively selected. The origin of the receptors is a man between 18 and 35 years old in good health.

This clone was seen just once. Germline is not matched at one junction end, which may reflect a read error. This sequence joins TRBV30 and TRBJ2-7, with D perhaps TRBD1 (10 bases). Per germline, CDR1 GTSNPN and CDR2 SVGIG (reference sequence). The CDR3 length is 21 residues. The CDR3 reads CAASRDRGFGVAGEASNEQYF. DNA for the CDR3: TGTGCCGCCAGCCGGGACAGGGGATTCGGAGTAGCGGGAGAGGCCTCCAACGAGCAGTACTTC.

This chain joins TRBV5-1 and TRBJ2-5; D not certain. V shed 2 bases and J shed 1 base, with 12 bases lying between them. CDR3 length: 15 residues. Per germline, CDR1 SGHRS and CDR2 YFSETQ. CDR3 DNA: TGCGCCAGCAGCTTCCGTACAGATACCCAAGAGACCCAGTACTTC. The encoded protein is CASSFRTDTQETQYF.

This chain links TRBV28 with TRBJ1-4; 9 nucleotides align to TRBD1. The CDR3 sequence is 15 residues long. The germline CDR1 and CDR2 sequences are MDHEN and SYDVKM. With V trimmed by 6 bases and J by 8 bases, 10 bases remained unmatched. The CDR3 spells CASRAPGQGYEKLFF. The DNA for the CDR3 is TGTGCCAGCAGAGCTCCGGGACAGGGATACGAAAAACTGTTTTTT.

The V gene is TRBV7-6, the J gene TRBJ2-7; D unclear. Germline CDR1 and CDR2: SGHVS and FNYEAQ. Trimming cost V 8 bases and J 3 bases, with 11 bases left between them. The CDR3 extends over 12 amino acids. CDR3 protein: CASGPRIYEQYF. The DNA of the CDR3 is TGTGCCAGCGGGCCACGAATCTACGAGCAGTACTTC. The full variable domain, rest sourced from reference TRBV7-6 and TRBJ2-7, is GAGVSQSPRYKVTKRGQDVALRCDPISGHVSLYWYRQALGQGPEFLTYFNYEAQQDKSGLPNDRFSAERPEGSISTLTIQRTEQRDSAMYRCASGPRIYEQYFGPGTRLTVT.

The gene calls are TRBV27 and TRBJ2-6; no definite D call. Between the trimmed V and J ends, which lost 5 bases and 0 bases, there was a span of 11 bases. Looked up from germline, CDR1 is MNHEY and CDR2 is SMNVEV (reference sequence). This CDR3 is built from 16 residues. CDR3 in amino acids: CASSPWARSGANVLTF. Here the CDR3 DNA reads TGTGCCAGCAGTCCCTGGGCCCGCTCTGGGGCCAACGTCCTGACTTTC. Full variable domain (outside the CDR3, taken from reference TRBV27 and TRBJ2-6): EAQVTQNPRYLITVTGKKLTVTCSQNMNHEYMSWYRQDPGLGLRQIYYSMNVEVTDKGDVPEGYKVSRKEKRNFPLILESPSPNQTSLYFCASSPWARSGANVLTFGAGSRLTVL.

This chain connects TRBV2 to TRBJ1-1; 10 nucleotides line up with TRBD1. Per germline, CDR1 SNHLY and CDR2 FYNNEI. This CDR3 contains 14 residues. J lost 4 bases, V lost 4 bases, and 3 bases had no gene match. DNA for the CDR3: TGTGCCAGCAGTGCGAGGACAGGGGGCACTGAAGCTTTCTTT. Protein product: CASSARTGGTEAFF.

Only one count was recorded for this clone. The CDR3 DNA reads as TGTGCCAGCAGTCCAAGAAGCGGGGGGAAGACAGATACGCAGTATTTT. This gives the protein CASSPRSGGKTDTQYF. The chain has TRBV6-6 and TRBJ2-3; 9 nucleotides match TRBD2. Germline loops: CDR1 MNHNY, CDR2 SVGAGI (reference sequence). This CDR3 is built from 16 residues. The junction had 9 bases not matched to a gene; V was cut back by 5 bases and J by 3 bases.

The V gene is TRBV7-8, the J gene TRBJ1-4; 10 nucleotides agree with TRBD1. CDR1 is SGHVS and CDR2 is FQNEAQ in the germline V gene. This CDR3 region has 18 residues. V lost 5 bases, J lost 2 bases, and 11 bases stayed unmatched. CDR3 nucleotides: TGTGCCAGCAGCCCGTTGACAGGGGGCTTGGGGACTAATGAAAAACTGTTTTTT. This sequence encodes CASSPLTGGLGTNEKLFF.

The table lists this clone with a count of one. V usage is TRBV30 and J usage is TRBJ1-2, with D unresolved. The length of the CDR3 is 14 residues. CDR1 and CDR2 (germline): GTSNPN, SVGIG (reference sequence). Trimming pared 1 base from V and 8 bases from J, leaving 17 bases between. The CDR3 nucleotides are TGTGCCTGGAGTGGCAACACACAGCTGCAAGGCTACACCTTC. It is translated as CAWSGNTQLQGYTF.

V usage is TRBV27 and J usage is TRBJ1-5; D is undetermined. The CDR3 runs 14 residues. Germline values: CDR1 MNHEY, CDR2 SMNVEV (reference sequence). The germline V and J ends were trimmed by 1 base and 2 bases, with 6 bases remaining between them. The CDR3 DNA reads TGTGCCAGCAGTTTATACTATGGCAATCAGCCCCAGCATTTT. Translating it yields CASSLYYGNQPQHF.